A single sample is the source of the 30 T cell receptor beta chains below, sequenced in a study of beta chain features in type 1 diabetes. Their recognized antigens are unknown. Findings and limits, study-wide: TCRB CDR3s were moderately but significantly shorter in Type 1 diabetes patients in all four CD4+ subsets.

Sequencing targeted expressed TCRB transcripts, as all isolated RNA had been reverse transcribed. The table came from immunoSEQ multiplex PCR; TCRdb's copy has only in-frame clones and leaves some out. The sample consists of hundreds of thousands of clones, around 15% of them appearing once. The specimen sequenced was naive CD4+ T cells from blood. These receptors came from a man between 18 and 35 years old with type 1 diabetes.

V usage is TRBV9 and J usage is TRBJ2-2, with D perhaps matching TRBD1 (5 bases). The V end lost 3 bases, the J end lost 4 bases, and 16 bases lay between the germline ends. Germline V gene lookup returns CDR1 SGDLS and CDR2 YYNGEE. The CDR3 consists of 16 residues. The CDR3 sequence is CASSADPGPGTGELFF. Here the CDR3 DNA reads TGTGCCAGCAGCGCAGACCCAGGGCCGGGCACCGGGGAGCTGTTTTTT.

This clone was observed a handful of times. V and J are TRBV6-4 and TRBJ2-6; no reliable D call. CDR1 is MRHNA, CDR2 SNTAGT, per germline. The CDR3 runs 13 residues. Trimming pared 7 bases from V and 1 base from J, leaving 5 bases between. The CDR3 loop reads CASMGSGANVLTF. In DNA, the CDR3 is TGTGCCAGCATGGGTTCTGGGGCCAACGTCCTGACTTTC.

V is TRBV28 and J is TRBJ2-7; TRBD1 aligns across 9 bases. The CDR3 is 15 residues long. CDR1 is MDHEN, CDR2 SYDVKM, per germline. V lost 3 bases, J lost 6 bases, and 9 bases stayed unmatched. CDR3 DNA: TGTGCCAGCAGTTTCCGGGACAGGGTCGGTGGCGAGCAGTACTTC. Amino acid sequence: CASSFRDRVGGEQYF.

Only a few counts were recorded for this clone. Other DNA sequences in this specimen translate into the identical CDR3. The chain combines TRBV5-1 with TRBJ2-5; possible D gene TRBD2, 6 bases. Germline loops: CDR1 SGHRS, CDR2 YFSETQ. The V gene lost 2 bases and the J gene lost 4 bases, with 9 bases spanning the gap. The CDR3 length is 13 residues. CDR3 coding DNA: TGCGCCAGCAGCTTATTGGGGGGAGAGACCCAGTACTTC. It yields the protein CASSLLGGETQYF.

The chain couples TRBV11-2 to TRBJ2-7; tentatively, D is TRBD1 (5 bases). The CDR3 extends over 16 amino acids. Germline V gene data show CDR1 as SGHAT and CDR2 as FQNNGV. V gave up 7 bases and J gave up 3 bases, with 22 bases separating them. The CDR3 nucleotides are TGTGCCAGCATCCGGTCTCTAGTGGGGCTCGGCTACGAGCAGTACTTC. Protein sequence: CASIRSLVGLGYEQYF.

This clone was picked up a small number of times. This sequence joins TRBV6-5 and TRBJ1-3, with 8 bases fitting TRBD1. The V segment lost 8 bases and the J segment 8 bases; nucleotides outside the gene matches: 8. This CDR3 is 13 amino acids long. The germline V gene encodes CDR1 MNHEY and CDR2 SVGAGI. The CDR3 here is CASSDRERDTIYF. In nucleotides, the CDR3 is TGTGCCAGCTCGGACAGGGAGCGTGACACCATATATTTT.

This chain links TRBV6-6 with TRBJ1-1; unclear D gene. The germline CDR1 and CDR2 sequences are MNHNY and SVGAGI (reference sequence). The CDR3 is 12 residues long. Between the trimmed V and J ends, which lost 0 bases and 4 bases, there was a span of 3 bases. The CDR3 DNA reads TGTGCCAGCAGTTACTCGACCACTGAAGCTTTCTTT. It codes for CASSYSTTEAFF.

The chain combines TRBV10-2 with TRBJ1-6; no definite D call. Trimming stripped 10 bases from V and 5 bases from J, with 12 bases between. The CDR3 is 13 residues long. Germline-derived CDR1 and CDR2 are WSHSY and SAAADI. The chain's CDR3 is CATGRQDNSPLHF. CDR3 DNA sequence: TGCGCCACAGGACGGCAGGATAATTCACCCCTCCACTTT.

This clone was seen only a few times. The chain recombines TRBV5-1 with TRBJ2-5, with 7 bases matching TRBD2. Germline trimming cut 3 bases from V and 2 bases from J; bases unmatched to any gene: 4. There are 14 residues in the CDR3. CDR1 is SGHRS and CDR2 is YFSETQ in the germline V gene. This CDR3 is CASSSGLHQETQYF. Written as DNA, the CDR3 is TGCGCCAGCAGCTCGGGACTACATCAAGAGACCCAGTACTTC.

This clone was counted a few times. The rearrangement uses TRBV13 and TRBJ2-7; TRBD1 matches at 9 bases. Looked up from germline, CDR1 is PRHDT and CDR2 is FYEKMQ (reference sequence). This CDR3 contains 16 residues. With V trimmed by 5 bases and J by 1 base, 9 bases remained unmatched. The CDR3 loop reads CASSLGQGRDSYEQYF. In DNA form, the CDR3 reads TGTGCCAGCAGCCTCGGACAGGGGCGAGATTCCTACGAGCAGTACTTC.

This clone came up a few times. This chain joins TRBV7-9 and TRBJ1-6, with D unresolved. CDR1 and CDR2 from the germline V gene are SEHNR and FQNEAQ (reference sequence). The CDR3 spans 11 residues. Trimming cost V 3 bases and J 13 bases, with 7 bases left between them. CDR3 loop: CASSLESPLHF. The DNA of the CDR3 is TGTGCCAGCAGCTTGGAATCGCCCCTCCACTTT.

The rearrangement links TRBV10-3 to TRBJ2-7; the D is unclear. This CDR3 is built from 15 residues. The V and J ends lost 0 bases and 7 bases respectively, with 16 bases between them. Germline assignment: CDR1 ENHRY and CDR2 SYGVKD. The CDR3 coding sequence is TGTGCCATCAGTGAGTCGTCTAGTGGAGTTTGGGAGCAGTACTTC. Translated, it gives CAISESSSGVWEQYF.

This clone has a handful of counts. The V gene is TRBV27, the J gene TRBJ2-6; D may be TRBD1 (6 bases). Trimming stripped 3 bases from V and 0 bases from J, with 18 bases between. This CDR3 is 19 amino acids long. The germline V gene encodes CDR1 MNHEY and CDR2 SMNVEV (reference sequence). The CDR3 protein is CASSFSSEGEISGANVLTF. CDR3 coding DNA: TGTGCCAGCAGTTTCTCGTCAGAGGGGGAAATCTCTGGGGCCAACGTCCTGACTTTC.

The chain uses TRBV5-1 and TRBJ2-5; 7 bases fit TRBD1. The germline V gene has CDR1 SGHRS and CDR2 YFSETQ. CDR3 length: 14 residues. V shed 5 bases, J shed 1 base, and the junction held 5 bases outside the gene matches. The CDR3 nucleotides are TGCGCCAGCAGATCCGGACAGGCCCAAGAGACCCAGTACTTC. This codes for CASRSGQAQETQYF.

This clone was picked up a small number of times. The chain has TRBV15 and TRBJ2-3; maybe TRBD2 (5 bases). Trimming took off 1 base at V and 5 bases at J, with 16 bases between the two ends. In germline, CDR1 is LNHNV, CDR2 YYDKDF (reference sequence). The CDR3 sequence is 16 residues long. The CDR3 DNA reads TGTGCCACCAGCAGAGGCCCGGCGGGCCTTCGAGATACGCAGTATTTT. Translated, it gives CATSRGPAGLRDTQYF.

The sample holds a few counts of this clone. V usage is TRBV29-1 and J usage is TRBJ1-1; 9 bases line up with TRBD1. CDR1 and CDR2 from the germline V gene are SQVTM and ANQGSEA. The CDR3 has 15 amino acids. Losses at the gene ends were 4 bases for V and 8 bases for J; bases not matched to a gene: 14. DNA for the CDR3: TGCAGCGTTGTCCCACAGGGGGCGCGTCTTACCGAAGCTTTCTTT. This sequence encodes CSVVPQGARLTEAFF.

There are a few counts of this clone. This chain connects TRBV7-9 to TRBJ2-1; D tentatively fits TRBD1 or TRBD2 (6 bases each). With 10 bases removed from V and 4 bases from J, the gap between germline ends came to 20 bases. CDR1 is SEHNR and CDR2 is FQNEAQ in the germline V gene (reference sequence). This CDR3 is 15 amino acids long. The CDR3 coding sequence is TGTGCCACCCAAGGGGGGCAAACTAGTTACAATGAGCAGTTCTTC. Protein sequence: CATQGGQTSYNEQFF.

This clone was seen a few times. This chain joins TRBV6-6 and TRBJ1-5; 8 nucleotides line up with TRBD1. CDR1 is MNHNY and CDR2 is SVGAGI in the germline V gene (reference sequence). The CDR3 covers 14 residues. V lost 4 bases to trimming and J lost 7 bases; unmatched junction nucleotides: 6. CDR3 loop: CASSFGQGGQPQHF. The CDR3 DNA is TGTGCCAGCAGTTTCGGACAGGGCGGACAGCCCCAGCATTTT.

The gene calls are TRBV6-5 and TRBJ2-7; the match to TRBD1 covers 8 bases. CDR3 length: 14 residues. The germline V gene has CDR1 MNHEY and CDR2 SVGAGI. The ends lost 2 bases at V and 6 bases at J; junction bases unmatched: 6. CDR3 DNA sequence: TGTGCCAGCAGTTACGGAGCAGGGGGCACCGAGCAGTACTTC. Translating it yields CASSYGAGGTEQYF.

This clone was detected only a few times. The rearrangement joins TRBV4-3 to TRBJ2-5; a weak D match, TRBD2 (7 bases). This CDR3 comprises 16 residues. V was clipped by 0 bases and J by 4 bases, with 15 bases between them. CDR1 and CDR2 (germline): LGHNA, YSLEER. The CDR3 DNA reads TGCGCCAGCAGCCAAGATCCTGGGAGGGGGGGAGAGACCCAGTACTTC. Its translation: CASSQDPGRGGETQYF.

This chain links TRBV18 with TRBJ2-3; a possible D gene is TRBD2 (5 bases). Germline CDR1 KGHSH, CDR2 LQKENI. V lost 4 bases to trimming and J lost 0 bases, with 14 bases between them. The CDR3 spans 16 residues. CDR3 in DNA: TGTGCCAGCTCACTGCTATCGGGAACTAGCACAGATACGCAGTATTTT. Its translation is CASSLLSGTSTDTQYF.

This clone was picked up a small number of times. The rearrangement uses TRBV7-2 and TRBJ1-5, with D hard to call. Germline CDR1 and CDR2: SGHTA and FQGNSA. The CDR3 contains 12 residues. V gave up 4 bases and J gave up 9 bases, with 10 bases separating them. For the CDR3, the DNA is TGTGCCAGCAGCTCCCCTAGAGTGCCCCAGCATTTT. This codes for CASSSPRVPQHF.

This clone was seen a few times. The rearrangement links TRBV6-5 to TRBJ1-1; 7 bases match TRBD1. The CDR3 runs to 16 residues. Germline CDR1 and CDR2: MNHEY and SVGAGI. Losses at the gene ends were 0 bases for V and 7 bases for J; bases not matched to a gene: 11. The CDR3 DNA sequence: TGTGCCAGCAGTTACTCGAGATCTCAGGGGGTTTTTGAAGCTTTCTTT. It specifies CASSYSRSQGVFEAFF.

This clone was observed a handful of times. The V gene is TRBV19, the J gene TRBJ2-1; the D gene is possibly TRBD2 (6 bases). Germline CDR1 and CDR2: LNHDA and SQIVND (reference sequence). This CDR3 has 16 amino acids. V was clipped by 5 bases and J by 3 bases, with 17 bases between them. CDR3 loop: CASSSLSGTVYNEQFF. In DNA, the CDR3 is TGTGCCAGTAGTTCGTTGTCCGGGACTGTCTACAATGAGCAGTTCTTC.

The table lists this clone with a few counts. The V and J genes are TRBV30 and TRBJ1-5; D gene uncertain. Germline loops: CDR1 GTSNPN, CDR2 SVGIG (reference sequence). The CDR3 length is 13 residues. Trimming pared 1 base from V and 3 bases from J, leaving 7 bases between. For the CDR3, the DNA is TGTGCCTGGAGTGGCAATACCAATCAGCCCCAGCATTTT. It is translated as CAWSGNTNQPQHF.

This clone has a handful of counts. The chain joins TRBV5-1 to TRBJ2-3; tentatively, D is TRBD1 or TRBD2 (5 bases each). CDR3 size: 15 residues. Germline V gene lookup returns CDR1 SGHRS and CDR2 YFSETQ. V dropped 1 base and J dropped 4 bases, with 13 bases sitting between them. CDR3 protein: CASSLSEGRADTQYF. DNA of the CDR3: TGCGCCAGCAGCTTGTCCGAGGGGCGGGCAGATACGCAGTATTTT.

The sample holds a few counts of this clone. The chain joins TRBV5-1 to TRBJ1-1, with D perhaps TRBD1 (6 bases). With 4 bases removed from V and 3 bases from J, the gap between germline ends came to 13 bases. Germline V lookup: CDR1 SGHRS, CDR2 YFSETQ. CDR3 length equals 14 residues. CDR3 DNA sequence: TGCGCCAGCAGCCTACAGGGACGAGACACTGAAGCTTTCTTT. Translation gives CASSLQGRDTEAFF.

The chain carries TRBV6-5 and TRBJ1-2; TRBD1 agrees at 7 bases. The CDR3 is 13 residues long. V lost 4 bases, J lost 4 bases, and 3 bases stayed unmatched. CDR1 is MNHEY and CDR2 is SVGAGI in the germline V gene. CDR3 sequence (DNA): TGTGCCAGCAGTTGGGACAGAGTCTATGGCTACACCTTC. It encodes CASSWDRVYGYTF.

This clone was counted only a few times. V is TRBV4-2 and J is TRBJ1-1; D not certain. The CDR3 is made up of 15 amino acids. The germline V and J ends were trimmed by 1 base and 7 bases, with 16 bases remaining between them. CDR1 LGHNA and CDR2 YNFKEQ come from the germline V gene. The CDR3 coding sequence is TGTGCCAGCAGCCAAGCTAGCAATTTGTTCTTTGAAGCTTTCTTT. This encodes CASSQASNLFFEAFF.

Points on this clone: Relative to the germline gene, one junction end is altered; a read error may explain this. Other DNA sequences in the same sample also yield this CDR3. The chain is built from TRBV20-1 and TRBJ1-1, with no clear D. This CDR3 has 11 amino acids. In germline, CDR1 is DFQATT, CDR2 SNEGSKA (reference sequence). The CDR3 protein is CSARGYTEAFF. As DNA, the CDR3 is TGCAGTGCAAGAGGGTACACTGAAGCTTTCTTT.